This T cell receptor (beta chain) appears in the sequencing data of a study of T cells in Graves' hyperthyroidism and ophthalmopathy. A word on this clonotype: The antigen remains unidentified.

Amplification of TCR beta CDR3 regions was performed using RNA transcripts as template. The HTBI primer set drove a first-round RT-PCR of the TCR CDR3. In TCRdb, the multiplex PCR reads were re-called with MiXCR into one record per CDR3 protein. The repertoire consists of around 600,000 distinct CDR3 sequences, with approximately 15% occurring once and the leading ten covering around 7%. General study findings and limits: Among thyroid clonotypes expanded above 0.001, most also appeared in blood.

The trim removed 5 bases at V and 6 bases at J, leaving 10 bases unmatched. Germline V lookup: CDR1 MNHEY, CDR2 SVGEGT. The CDR3 is made up of 15 amino acids. This TCR derives from a woman between 18 and 30 years old with Graves' ophthalmopathy. The chain carries TRBV6-2 or TRBV6-3 and TRBJ1-1; 9 nucleotides align to TRBD1. Sequencing was carried out using blood. The CDR3 sequence is CASSPTQGAASEAFF. The DNA for the CDR3 is TGTGCCAGCAGTCCCACACAGGGGGCAGCGTCTGAAGCTTTCTTT.